Sequencing of this T cell receptor beta chain was carried out in a study of T cells in women clearing cervical HPV infection. Study-level background: Control women cleared a single incident HPV16 infection within 12 months. Case blood was drawn when the lesion was first found; control blood after infection became undetectable. Findings of the study overall: A classifier using richness and V gene abundances reached an AUC of more than 0.8.

Turning to this clone: Its antigen is undetermined. The read ends 3 residues early relative to the CDR3; the germline J gene fills the gap. Other DNA sequences from this sample encode an identical CDR3 as well.

Measured with immunoSEQ multiplex PCR; TCRdb has only the in-frame clones, and not every one. The sample includes 30,000 to 35,000 clones. CDR1 and CDR2 from the germline V gene are KGHSH and LQKENI. This CDR3 spans 14 amino acids. V and J are TRBV18 and TRBJ1-2, with TRBD1 matching over 7 bases. Sequencing was done on a sample of blood buffy coat. The sequence derives from a woman aged 18 to 75 with a cervical HPV16 infection that either progressed to CIN3+ or cleared (not recorded which). This CDR3 reads CASSPWQGVDDYTF. The sequenced CDR3 bases are TGTGCCAGCTCCCCGTGGCAGGGGGTCGATGAC.